This T cell receptor beta chain was obtained from a study of yellow fever vaccine responses in identical twins. Broader study findings: Twins reportedly had a vaccine T cell response that seemed partly convergent, partly personalized.

Worth noting for this clonotype: As yet, its antigen is unknown.

Germline-derived CDR1 and CDR2 are DFQATT and SNEGSKA (reference sequence). J was trimmed by 3 bases and V by 5 bases; bases with no gene match: 3. The CDR3 spans 12 residues. TCRdb ran MiXCR on the RT-PCR reads and lists one entry per CDR3 protein. In the table there are 7,000 or so distinct CDR3 sequences, 86% of which are singletons. The J gene is TRBJ2-7, the V gene TRBV20-1; 8 bases fit TRBD2. The source was T cells from blood (PBMCs), unsorted or a sorted subset (not recorded which), collected before or after yellow fever vaccination (not recorded which). The sequence came from a woman younger than 30 who received the yellow fever vaccine. The CDR3 coding sequence is TGCAGTGCTTATAGCGGGATCTACGAGCAGTACTTC. Protein sequence: CSAYSGIYEQYF.